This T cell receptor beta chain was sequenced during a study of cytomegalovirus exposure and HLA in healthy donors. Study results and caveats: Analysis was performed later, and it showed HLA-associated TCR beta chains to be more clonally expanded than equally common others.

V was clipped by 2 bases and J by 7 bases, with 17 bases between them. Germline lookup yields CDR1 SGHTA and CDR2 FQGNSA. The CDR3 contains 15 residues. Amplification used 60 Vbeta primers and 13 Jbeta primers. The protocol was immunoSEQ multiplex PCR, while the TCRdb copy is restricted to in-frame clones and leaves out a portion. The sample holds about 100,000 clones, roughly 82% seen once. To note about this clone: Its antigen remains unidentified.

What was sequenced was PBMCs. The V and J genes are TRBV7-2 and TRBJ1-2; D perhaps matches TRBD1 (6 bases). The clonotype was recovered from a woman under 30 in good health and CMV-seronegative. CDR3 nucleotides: TGTGCCAGCAGCTTAAGCCAGGGGAACTTAGGTGGCTACACCTTC. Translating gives CASSLSQGNLGGYTF.